The rows below give T cell receptor beta chains drawn from one sample of a study of neurological immune-mediated disorders. TCRdb redid the calling of the 5' RACE reads with MiXCR, one entry per CDR3 protein. There are about 55,000 distinct CDR3 sequences in the sample; 3.6% occur only once, and less than 2% lies in the top ten. Specimen: PBMCs. These receptors originate from a man aged 25 to 45 with multiple sclerosis. The CDR3 runs from the conserved cysteine through the conserved F or W. A D gene is named only where the DNA matches it firmly. Clone size is not always given. Where it is, it says once, few, many or a class for expanded clones.

v_call,clone_size,d_call,j_call,cdr3_aa,cdr3_nt
TRBV20-1,many,NA,TRBJ2-5,CSAQIGSPQETQYF,TGCAGTGCCCAGATAGGTAGCCCCCAAGAGACCCAGTACTTC
TRBV7-9,many,TRBD1,TRBJ2-7,CASSYPGQGLSYEQYF,TGTGCCAGCAGCTATCCGGGACAGGGGTTGTCCTACGAGCAGTACTTC
TRBV7-2,many,NA,TRBJ2-7,CASSLSLVVYEQYF,TGTGCCAGCAGCTTATCGCTAGTAGTCTACGAGCAGTACTTC
TRBV5-6,many,NA,TRBJ1-5,CASSVTGSNQPQHF,TGTGCCAGCAGCGTCACAGGTAGCAATCAGCCCCAGCATTTT
TRBV7-9,many,NA,TRBJ1-3,CASSQSPGAGNTIYF,TGTGCCAGCAGCCAGAGTCCAGGGGCTGGAAACACCATATATTTT
TRBV29-1,NA,TRBD1,TRBJ1-2,CSASTGSNYGYTF,TGCAGCGCCTCGACAGGGTCTAACTATGGCTACACCTTC
TRBV9,many,NA,TRBJ1-5,CASSVDWGNQPQHF,TGTGCCAGCAGCGTAGATTGGGGAAATCAGCCCCAGCATTTT
TRBV6-1,many,NA,TRBJ2-7,CASSFYEQYF,TGTGCCAGCAGTTTCTACGAGCAGTACTTC
TRBV9,many,NA,TRBJ1-1,CASSVGADELEAFF,TGTGCCAGCAGCGTAGGCGCAGATGAACTTGAAGCTTTCTTT
TRBV7-2,many,NA,TRBJ2-7,CASSSPSYEQYF,TGTGCCAGCAGCTCCCCGTCCTACGAGCAGTACTTC
TRBV7-2,many,NA,TRBJ2-1,CASSRPGGPQFF,TGTGCCAGCAGCCGACCGGGGGGCCCCCAGTTCTTC
TRBV20-1,few,NA,TRBJ1-1,CSALSVNTEAFF,TGCAGTGCCCTTTCGGTGAACACTGAAGCTTTCTTT
TRBV28,NA,NA,TRBJ2-7,CASSIGAYEQYF,TGTGCCAGCAGTATCGGTGCCTACGAGCAGTACTTC